Sequencing of this TCR beta chain was carried out in a study of OX40 agonist ivuxolimab in advanced cancers. The study's findings and limits: It was not determined which antigens were specifically recognized by the peripheral T cells that had undergone clonal expansion.

Sequenced by immunoSEQ multiplex PCR; TCRdb stores in-frame clones only, minus some. This sample yields under 80,000 clones, of which approximately 85% are seen a single time; 0.5% to 0.6% belongs to the top ten. Trimming took 0 bases from V and 4 from J, leaving 12 bases between them. CDR3 length: 16 amino acids. Germline V gives CDR1 SEHNR, CDR2 FQNEAQ (reference sequence). In the case of this clone: Its antigen is as yet unknown.

This sequence was found in an adult with an advanced solid tumor such as melanoma, head and neck, liver or kidney cancer. The material sequenced was CD4+ or CD8+ T cells sorted from blood, taken in a trial of the OX40 agonist ivuxolimab. The rearrangement uses TRBV7-9 and TRBJ2-2; D may correspond to TRBD1 or TRBD2 (5 bases each). CDR3 region: CASSLAGDRGTGELFF. CDR3 bases: TGTGCCAGCAGCTTAGCCGGGGACCGAGGCACCGGGGAGCTGTTTTTT.